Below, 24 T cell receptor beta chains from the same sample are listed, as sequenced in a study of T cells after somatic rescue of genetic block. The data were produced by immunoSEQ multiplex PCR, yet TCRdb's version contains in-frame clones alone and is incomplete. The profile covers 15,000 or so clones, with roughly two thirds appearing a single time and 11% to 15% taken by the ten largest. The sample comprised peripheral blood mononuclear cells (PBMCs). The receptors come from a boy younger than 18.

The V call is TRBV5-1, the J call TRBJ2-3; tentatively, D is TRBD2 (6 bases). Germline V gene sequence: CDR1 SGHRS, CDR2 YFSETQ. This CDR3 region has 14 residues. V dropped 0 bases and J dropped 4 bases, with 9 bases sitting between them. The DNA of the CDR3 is TGCGCCAGCAGCTTGGGCGGGGAAGCAGATACGCAGTATTTT. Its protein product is CASSLGGEADTQYF.

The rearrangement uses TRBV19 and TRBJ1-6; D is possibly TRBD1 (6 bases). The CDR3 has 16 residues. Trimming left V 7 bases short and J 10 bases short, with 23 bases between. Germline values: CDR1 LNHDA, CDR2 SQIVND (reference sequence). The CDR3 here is CASNTLWGAMESPLHF. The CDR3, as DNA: TGTGCCAGTAATACGCTTTGGGGGGCGATGGAGTCACCCCTCCACTTT.

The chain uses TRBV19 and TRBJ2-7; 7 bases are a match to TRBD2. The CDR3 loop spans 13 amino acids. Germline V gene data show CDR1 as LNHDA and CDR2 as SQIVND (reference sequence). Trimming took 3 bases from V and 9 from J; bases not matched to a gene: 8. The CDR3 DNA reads TGTGCCAGTAGTATCGGAGCGGGGATGGGGCAGTACTTC. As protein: CASSIGAGMGQYF.

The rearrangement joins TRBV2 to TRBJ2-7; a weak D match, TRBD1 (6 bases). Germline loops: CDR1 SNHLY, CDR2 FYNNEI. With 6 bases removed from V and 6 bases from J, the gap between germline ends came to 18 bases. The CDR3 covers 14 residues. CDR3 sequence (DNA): TGTGCCAGCAGCTCTTTCGATCGGACAGTCGAGCAGTACTTC. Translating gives CASSSFDRTVEQYF.

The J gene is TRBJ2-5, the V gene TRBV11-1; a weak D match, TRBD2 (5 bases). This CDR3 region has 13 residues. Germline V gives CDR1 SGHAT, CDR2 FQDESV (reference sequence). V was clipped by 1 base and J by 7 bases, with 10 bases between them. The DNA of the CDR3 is TGTGCCAGCAGCTTAGTAGAGGGCGGGACCCAGTACTTC. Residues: CASSLVEGGTQYF.

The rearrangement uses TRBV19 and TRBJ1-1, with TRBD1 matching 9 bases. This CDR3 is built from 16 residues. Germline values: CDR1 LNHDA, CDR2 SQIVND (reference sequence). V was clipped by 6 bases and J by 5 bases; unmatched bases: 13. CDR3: CASRIQGAGRKTEAFF. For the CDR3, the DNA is TGTGCCAGTAGGATACAGGGGGCAGGCAGAAAAACTGAAGCTTTCTTT.

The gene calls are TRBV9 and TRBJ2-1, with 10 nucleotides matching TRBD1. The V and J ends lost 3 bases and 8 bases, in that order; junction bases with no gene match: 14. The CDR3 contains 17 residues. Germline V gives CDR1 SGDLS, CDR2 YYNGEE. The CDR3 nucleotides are TGTGCCAGCAGCGCGACAACCCCGGGACAGGGGTCCCATGAGCAGTTCTTC. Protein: CASSATTPGQGSHEQFF.

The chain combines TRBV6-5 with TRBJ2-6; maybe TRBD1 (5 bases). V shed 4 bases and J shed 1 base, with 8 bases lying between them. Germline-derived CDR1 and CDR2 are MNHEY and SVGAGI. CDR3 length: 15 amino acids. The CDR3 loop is CASSSAGSGANVLTF. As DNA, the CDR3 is TGTGCCAGCAGTTCAGCAGGGTCTGGGGCCAACGTCCTGACTTTC.

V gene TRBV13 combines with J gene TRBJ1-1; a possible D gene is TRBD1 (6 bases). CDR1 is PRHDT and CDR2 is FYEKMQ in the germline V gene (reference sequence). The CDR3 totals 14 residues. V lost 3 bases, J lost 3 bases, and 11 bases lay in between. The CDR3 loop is CASSFRGGDTEAFF. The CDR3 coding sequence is TGTGCCAGCAGCTTCAGAGGGGGGGACACTGAAGCTTTCTTT.

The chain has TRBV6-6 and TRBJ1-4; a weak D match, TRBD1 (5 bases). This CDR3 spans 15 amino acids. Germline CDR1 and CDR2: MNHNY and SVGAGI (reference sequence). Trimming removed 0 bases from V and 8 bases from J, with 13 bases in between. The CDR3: CASSYSADRYEKLFF. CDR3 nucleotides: TGTGCCAGCAGTTACTCCGCCGACAGATACGAAAAACTGTTTTTT.

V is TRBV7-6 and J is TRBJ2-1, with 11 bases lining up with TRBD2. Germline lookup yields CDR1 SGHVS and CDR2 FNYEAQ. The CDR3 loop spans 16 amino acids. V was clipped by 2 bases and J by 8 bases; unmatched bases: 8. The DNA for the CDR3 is TGTGCCAGCAGCTTAAGGCTAGCGGGAGGCAGCGATGAGCAGTTCTTC. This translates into CASSLRLAGGSDEQFF.

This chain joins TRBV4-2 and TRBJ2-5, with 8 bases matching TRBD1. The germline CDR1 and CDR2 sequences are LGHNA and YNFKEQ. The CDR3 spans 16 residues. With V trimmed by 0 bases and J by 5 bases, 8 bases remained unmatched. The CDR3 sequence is CASSQENPGGDETQYF. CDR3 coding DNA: TGTGCCAGCAGCCAAGAGAATCCAGGGGGCGACGAGACCCAGTACTTC.

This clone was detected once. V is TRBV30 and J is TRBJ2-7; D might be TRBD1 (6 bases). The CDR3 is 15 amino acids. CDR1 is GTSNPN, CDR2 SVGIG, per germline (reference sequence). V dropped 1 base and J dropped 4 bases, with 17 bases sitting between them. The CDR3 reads CAWSGIQGITYEQYF. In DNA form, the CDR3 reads TGTGCCTGGAGTGGAATTCAGGGGATAACTTACGAGCAGTACTTC.

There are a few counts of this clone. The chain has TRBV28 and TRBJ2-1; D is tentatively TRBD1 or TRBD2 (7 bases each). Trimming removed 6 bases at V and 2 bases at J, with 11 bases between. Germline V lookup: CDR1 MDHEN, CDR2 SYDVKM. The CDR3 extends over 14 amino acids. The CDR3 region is CASRTGTTYNEQFF. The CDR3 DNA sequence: TGTGCCAGCAGGACAGGGACTACCTACAATGAGCAGTTCTTC. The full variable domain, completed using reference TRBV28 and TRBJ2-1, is DVKVTQSSRYLVKRTGEKVFLECVQDMDHENMFWYRQDPGLGLRLIYFSYDVKMKEKGDIPEGYSVSREKKERFSLILESASTNQTSMYLCASRTGTTYNEQFFGPGTRLTVL.

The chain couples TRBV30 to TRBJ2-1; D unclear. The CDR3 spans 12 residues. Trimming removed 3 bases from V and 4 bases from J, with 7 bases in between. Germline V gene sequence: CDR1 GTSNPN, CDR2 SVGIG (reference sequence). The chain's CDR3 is CAWRGIYNEQFF. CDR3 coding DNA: TGTGCCTGGAGGGGGATATACAATGAGCAGTTCTTC.

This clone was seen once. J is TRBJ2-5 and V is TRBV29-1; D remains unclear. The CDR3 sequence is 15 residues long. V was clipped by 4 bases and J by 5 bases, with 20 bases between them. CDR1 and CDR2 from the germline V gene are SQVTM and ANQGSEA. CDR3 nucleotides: TGCAGCGTTGGGAATCGGAGTCGCACCGGTGAGACCCAGTACTTC. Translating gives CSVGNRSRTGETQYF.

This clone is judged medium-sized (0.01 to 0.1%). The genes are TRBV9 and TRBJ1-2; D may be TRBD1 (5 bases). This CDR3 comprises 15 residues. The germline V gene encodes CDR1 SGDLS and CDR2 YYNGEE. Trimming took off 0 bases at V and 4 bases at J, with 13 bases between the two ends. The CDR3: CASSVGRTRVYGYTF. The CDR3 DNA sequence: TGTGCCAGCAGCGTAGGGCGCACCAGGGTCTATGGCTACACCTTC.

The CDR3 protein is CASSLDRGAGELFF. The CDR3 bases are TGTGCCAGCAGCTTAGATCGGGGCGCCGGGGAGCTGTTTTTT. The chain carries TRBV11-2 and TRBJ2-2; D possibly uses TRBD1 or TRBD2 (5 bases each). Trimming pared 0 bases from V and 6 bases from J, leaving 8 bases between. The germline V gene encodes CDR1 SGHAT and CDR2 FQNNGV. CDR3 length: 14 residues.

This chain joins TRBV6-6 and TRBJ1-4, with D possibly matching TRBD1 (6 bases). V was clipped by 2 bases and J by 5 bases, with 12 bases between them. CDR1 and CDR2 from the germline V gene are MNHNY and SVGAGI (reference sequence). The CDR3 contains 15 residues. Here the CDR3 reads CASSYIGGPNEKLFF. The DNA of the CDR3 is TGTGCCAGCAGTTACATCGGGGGGCCGAATGAAAAACTGTTTTTT.

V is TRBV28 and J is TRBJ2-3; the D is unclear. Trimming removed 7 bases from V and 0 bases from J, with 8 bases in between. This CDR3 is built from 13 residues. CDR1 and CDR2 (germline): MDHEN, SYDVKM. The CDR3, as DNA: TGTGCCAGCACGTACGGGAGCACAGATACGCAGTATTTT. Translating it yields CASTYGSTDTQYF.

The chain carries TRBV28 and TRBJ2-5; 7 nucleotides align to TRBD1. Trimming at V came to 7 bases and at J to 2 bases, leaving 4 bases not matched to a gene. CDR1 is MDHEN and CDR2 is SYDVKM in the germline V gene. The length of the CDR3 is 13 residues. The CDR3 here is CASNRGSQETQYF. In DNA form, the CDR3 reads TGTGCCAGCAACAGGGGTTCTCAAGAGACCCAGTACTTC.

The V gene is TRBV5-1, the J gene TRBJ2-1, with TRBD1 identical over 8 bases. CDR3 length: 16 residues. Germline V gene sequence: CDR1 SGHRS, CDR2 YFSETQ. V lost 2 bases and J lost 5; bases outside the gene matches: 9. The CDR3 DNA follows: TGCGCCAGCAGCTTCACCCGACAGGGGAATCACAATGAGCAGTTCTTC. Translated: CASSFTRQGNHNEQFF. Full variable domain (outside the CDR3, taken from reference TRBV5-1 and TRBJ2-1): KAGVTQTPRYLIKTRGQQVTLSCSPISGHRSVSWYQQTPGQGLQFLFEYFSETQRNKGNFPGRFSGRQFSNSRSEMNVSTLELGDSALYLCASSFTRQGNHNEQFFGPGTRLTVL.

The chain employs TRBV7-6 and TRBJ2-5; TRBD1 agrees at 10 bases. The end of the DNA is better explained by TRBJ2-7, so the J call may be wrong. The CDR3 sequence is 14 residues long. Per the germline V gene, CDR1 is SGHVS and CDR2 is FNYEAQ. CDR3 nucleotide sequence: TGTGCCAGCAGCTTTCCGGGACAGGGGATCGAGCAGTACTTC. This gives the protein CASSFPGQGIEQYF.

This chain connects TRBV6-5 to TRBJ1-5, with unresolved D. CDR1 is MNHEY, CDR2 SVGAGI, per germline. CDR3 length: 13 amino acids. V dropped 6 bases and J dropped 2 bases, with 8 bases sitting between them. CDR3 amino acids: CASSGDGNQPQHF. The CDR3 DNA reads TGTGCCAGCAGCGGGGATGGCAATCAGCCCCAGCATTTT.